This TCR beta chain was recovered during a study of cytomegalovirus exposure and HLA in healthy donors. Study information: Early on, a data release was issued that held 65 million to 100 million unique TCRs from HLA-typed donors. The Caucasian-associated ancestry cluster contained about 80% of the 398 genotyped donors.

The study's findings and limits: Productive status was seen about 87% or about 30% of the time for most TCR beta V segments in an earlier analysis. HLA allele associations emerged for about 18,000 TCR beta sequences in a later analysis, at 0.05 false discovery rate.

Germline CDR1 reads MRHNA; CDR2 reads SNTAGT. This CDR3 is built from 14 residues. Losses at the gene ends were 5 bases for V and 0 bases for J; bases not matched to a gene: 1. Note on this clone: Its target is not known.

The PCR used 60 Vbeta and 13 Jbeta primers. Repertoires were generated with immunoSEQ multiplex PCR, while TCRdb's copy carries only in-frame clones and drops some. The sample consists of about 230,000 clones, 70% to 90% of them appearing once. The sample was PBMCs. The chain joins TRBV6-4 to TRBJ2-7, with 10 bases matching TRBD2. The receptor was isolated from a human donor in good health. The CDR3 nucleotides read TGTGCCAGCAGTTGGACTAGCGGCTCCTACGAGCAGTACTTC. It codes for CASSWTSGSYEQYF.